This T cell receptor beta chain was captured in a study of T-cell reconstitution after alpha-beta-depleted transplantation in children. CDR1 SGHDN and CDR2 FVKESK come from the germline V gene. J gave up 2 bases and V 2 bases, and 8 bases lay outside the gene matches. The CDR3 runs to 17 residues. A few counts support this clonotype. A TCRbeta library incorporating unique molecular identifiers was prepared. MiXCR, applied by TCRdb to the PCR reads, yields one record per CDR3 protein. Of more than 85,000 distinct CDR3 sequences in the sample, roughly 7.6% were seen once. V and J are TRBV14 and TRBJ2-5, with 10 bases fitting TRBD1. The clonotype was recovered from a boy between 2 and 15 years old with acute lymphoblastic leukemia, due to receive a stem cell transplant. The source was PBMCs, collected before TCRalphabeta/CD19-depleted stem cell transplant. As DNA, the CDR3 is TGTGCCAGCAGCCAACGCCCACCGGGACAGGGGCAAGAGACCCAGTACTTC. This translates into CASSQRPPGQGQETQYF.